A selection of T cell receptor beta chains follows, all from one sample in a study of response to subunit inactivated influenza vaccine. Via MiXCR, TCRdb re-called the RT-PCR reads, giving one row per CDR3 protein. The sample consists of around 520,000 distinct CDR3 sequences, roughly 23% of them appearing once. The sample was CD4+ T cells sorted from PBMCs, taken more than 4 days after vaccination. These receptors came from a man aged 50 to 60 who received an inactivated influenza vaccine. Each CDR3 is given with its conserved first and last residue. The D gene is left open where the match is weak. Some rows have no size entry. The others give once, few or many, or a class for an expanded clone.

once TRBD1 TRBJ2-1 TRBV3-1 TGTGCCAGCAGCCAAAGGGGACAGGGGAGGAAGCAGTTCTTC CASSQRGQGRKQFF
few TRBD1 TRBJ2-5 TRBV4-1 TGCGCCAGCAGCCAAACGGGACAGGGCAAACAAGAGACCCAGTACTTC CASSQTGQGKQETQYF
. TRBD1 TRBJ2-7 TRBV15 TGTGCCACCAGCAGAGGACAGGGTGTTTACTCCTACGAGCAGTACTTC CATSRGQGVYSYEQYF
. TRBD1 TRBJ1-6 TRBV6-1 TGTGCCAGCAGACTGGACAGGGAAGTGTCACCCCTCCACTTT CASRLDREVSPLHF
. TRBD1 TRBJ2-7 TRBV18 TGTGCCAGCTCACCCCCATCCGGACAGGGATTATACGAGCAGTACTTC CASSPPSGQGLYEQYF
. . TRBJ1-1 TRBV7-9 TGTGCCAGCAGCTTACACGGGGGTCGGAACACTCAAGCTTTCTTT CASSLHGGRNTQAFF
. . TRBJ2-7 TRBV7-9 TGTGCCAGCAGCTTACGGACAGCCTACGAGCAGTACTTC CASSLRTAYEQYF
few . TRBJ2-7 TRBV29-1 TGCAGCGTCGAGCCGTCGACAGGTGGCGAGCAGTACTTC CSVEPSTGGEQYF
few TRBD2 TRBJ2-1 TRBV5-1 TGCGCCAGCAGCTTGCTAGCGGGGTCCGACAATGAGCAGTTCTTC CASSLLAGSDNEQFF
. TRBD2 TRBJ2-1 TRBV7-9 TGTGCCGGCCGAGGCGGGGGTAATGAGCAGTTCTTC CAGRGGGNEQFF
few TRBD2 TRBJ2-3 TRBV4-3 TGCGCCAGCAGCCCGTCGCGGGAGATCATGCATTTT CASSPSREIMHF
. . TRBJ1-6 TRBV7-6 TGTGCCAGCAGCTTAGGTCCGGGTTCACCCCTCCACTTT CASSLGPGSPLHF
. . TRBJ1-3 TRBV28 TGTGCCAGCAGTTTAGGAGGGGACGGAAACACCATATATTTT CASSLGGDGNTIYF
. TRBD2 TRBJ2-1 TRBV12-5 TGTGCTAGTGGTTTGGTAACCTCTCTAGCGGGAGGCCCCTCAGGCTACAATGAGCAGTTCTTC CASGLVTSLAGGPSGYNEQFF
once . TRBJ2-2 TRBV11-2 TGTGCCACAAGATTTAGCGGCGCGAACACCGGGGAGCTGTTTTTT CATRFSGANTGELFF
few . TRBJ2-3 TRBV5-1 TGCGCCAGCAGCCCGAGTAGTTCTAGGGATACGCAGTATTTT CASSPSSSRDTQYF
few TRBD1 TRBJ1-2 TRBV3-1 TGTGCCAGCAGCAACAAAGATTGGGGACAGCTTCTCTATGGCTACACCTTC CASSNKDWGQLLYGYTF
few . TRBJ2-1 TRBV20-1 TGCAGTGCTAGAGATCCCCCGGGTGAGCAGTTCTTC CSARDPPGEQFF
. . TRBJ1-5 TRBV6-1 TGTGCCAGCGGGCCGTTGGATCAGCCCCAGCATTTT CASGPLDQPQHF
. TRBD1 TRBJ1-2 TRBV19 TGTGCCAGTAGCAACCGGGACAGGGGTCGCTACACCTTC CASSNRDRGRYTF
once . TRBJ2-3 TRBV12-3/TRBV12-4 TGTGCCAGCAGTTTAGCGGGGGGATTCACAGATACGCAGTATTTT CASSLAGGFTDTQYF
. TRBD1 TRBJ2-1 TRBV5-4 TGTGCCAGGGACAGGGGTCCGCTCTACAATGAGCAGTTCTTC CARDRGPLYNEQFF
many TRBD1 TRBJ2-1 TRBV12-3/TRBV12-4 TGTGCCAGCAGCCCTCGGACAGGGCATGTCAATGAGCAGTTCTTC CASSPRTGHVNEQFF
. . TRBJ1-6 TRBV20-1 TGCAGTGCTAGAGGTGCAGGGGCTGATTCACACCTCCACTTT CSARGAGADSHLHF
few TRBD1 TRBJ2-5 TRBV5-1 TGCGCCAGCAGCTTAGGATGGGGACAGGGGGCGCAAGAGACCCAGTACTTC CASSLGWGQGAQETQYF
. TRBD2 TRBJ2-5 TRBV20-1 TGCAGTGCAAAGACTAGCGGACTACAAGAGACCCAGTACTTC CSAKTSGLQETQYF
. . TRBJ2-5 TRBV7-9 TGTGCCAGCAGCGCCCAACGCTTCGGTTCTCAAGAGACCCAGTACTTC CASSAQRFGSQETQYF
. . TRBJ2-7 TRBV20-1 TGCAGTGCCCAGGGTTCCTCCTACGAGCAGTACTTC CSAQGSSYEQYF
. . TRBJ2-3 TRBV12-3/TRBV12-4 TGTGCCAGCAGTTCGAGACAGGTTGATACGCAGTATTTT CASSSRQVDTQYF
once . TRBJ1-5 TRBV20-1 TGCAGTGCTAGAGTTCAGGGGAGGTCGGGACAGCCCCAGCATTTT CSARVQGRSGQPQHF
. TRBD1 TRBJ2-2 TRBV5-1 TGCGCCAGCAGCTTTAACCCAGGGGGCACCGGGGAGCTGTTTTTT CASSFNPGGTGELFF
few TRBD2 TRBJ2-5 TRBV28 TGTGCCAGCAGTTCTCCTCTACCTATAGCGGGTAGTGAGGAGACCCAGTACTTC CASSSPLPIAGSEETQYF